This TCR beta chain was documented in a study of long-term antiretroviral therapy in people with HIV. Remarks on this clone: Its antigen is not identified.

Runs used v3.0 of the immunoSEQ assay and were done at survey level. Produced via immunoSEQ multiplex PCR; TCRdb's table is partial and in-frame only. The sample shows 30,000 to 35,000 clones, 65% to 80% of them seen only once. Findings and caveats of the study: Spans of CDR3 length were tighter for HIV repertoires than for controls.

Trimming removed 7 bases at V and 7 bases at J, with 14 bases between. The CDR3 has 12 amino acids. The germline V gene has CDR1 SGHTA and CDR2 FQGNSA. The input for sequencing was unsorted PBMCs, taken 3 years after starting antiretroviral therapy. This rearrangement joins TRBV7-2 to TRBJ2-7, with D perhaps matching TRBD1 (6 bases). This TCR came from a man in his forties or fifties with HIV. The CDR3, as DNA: TGTGCCAGCACCTCAGGGGCCTGGGAGCAGTACTTC. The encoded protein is CASTSGAWEQYF.